These T cell receptor beta chains were read from a single sample in a study of CD8+CD57+ T cells in acquired aplastic anemia. TCRdb called the reads again in MiXCR, with one record for every CDR3 protein. The sample yields about 170,000 distinct CDR3 sequences, roughly 48% seen once. The source material was sorted CD4+, CD8+, or CD8+CD57+ T cells (not recorded which) from PBMCs. These receptors were obtained from a human donor with aplastic anemia. Both conserved end residues are part of each CDR3. The D gene is left open where the match is weak. A row's size may be missing; if present it is once, few, many or a size class.

V: TRBV7-6; D: .; J: TRBJ1-2; size: .; length: 13; CDR3: CASSDGGLYGYTF; DNA: TGTGCCAGCAGTGACGGGGGGCTCTATGGCTACACCTTC
V: TRBV2; D: .; J: TRBJ1-2; size: many; length: 10; CDR3: CASSEPGLPF; DNA: TGTGCCAGCAGTGAGCCCGGCTTGCCCTTC
V: TRBV10-3; D: TRBD1; J: TRBJ2-7; size: .; length: 18; CDR3: CAISESVGGTGGSYEQYF; DNA: TGTGCCATCAGTGAGTCGGTCGGCGGTACAGGGGGCTCCTACGAGCAGTACTTC
V: TRBV5-5; D: .; J: TRBJ1-6; size: many; length: 14; CDR3: CASSLGTNNSPLHF; DNA: TGTGCCAGCAGCTTAGGGACAAATAATTCACCCCTCCACTTT
V: TRBV10-1; D: .; J: TRBJ2-7; size: many; length: 14; CDR3: CASRGDTLPYEQYF; DNA: TGCGCCAGCAGAGGGGACACCCTTCCCTACGAGCAGTACTTC
V: TRBV20-1; D: .; J: TRBJ2-7; size: once; length: 15; CDR3: CSARDQASGGNEQYF; DNA: TGCAGTGCTAGAGATCAGGCCTCTGGGGGCAACGAGCAGTACTTC
V: TRBV14; D: .; J: TRBJ1-2; size: many; length: 16; CDR3: CASSQTVRQDYYGYTF; DNA: TGTGCCAGCAGCCAAACTGTCAGACAGGACTACTATGGCTACACCTTC
V: TRBV6-5; D: .; J: TRBJ1-2; size: many; length: 14; CDR3: CASSLDGLTGGYTF; DNA: TGTGCCAGCAGTTTAGACGGATTGACGGGGGGCTACACCTTC
V: TRBV24-1; D: .; J: TRBJ1-2; size: .; length: 16; CDR3: CATSDPLRRQSYGYTF; DNA: TGTGCCACCAGTGACCCCCTGCGGAGACAATCCTATGGCTACACCTTC
V: TRBV12-3/TRBV12-4; D: .; J: TRBJ2-7; size: few; length: 12; CDR3: CASSLAGQGGYF; DNA: TGTGCCAGCAGTTTAGCGGGCCAGGGTGGGTACTTC
V: TRBV24-1; D: .; J: TRBJ2-5; size: .; length: 12; CDR3: CATSDLQETQYF; DNA: TGTGCCACCAGTGATTTGCAGGAGACCCAGTACTTC
V: TRBV6-1; D: .; J: TRBJ1-2; size: few; length: 15; CDR3: CASSRSFRTYYGYTF; DNA: TGTGCCAGCAGTCGATCCTTCCGGACATACTATGGCTACACCTTC
V: TRBV4-2; D: TRBD1; J: TRBJ1-6; size: many; length: 17; CDR3: CASSQGSDRGLSSPLHF; DNA: TGTGCCAGCAGCCAAGGATCGGACAGGGGGCTGAGTTCACCCCTCCACTTT
V: TRBV7-8; D: .; J: TRBJ1-2; size: once; length: 15; CDR3: CASSSDLARLYGYTF; DNA: TGTGCCAGCAGCTCCGATCTAGCCAGACTCTATGGCTACACCTTC
V: TRBV18; D: .; J: TRBJ1-1; size: .; length: 13; CDR3: CASSPVLNTEAFF; DNA: TGTGCCAGCTCACCAGTACTGAACACTGAAGCTTTCTTT
V: TRBV4-2; D: TRBD1; J: TRBJ2-3; size: .; length: 16; CDR3: CASSQGTGELSDTQYF; DNA: TGTGCCAGCAGCCAAGGGACAGGCGAACTCTCAGATACGCAGTATTTT
V: TRBV28; D: .; J: TRBJ1-3; size: few; length: 16; CDR3: CASSLGSAPSGNTIYF; DNA: TGTGCCAGCAGTTTAGGGTCCGCGCCATCTGGAAACACCATATATTTT
V: TRBV5-4; D: TRBD1; J: TRBJ2-1; size: many; length: 16; CDR3: CASSRGDRDLQFVQFF; DNA: TGTGCCAGCAGCCGGGGGGACAGGGACCTACAATTCGTGCAGTTCTTC
V: TRBV3-1; D: .; J: TRBJ1-2; size: many; length: 14; CDR3: CASSPPGRAYGYTF; DNA: TGTGCCAGCAGCCCTCCGGGCAGGGCCTATGGCTACACCTTC
V: TRBV24-1; D: .; J: TRBJ2-3; size: .; length: 12; CDR3: CATSVGTDTQYF; DNA: TGTGCCACCAGTGTCGGCACAGATACGCAGTATTTT
V: TRBV12-3/TRBV12-4; D: .; J: TRBJ2-7; size: many; length: 16; CDR3: CASSLMGLASDYEQYF; DNA: TGTGCCAGCTCTCTCATGGGGCTAGCGTCGGACTACGAGCAGTACTTC
V: TRBV13; D: TRBD1; J: TRBJ1-1; size: once; length: 13; CDR3: CASSLQGVIEAFF; DNA: TGTGCCAGCAGCTTACAGGGGGTAATTGAAGCTTTCTTT
V: TRBV3-1; D: .; J: TRBJ1-1; size: few; length: 15; CDR3: CASSLRVGVGAEAFF; DNA: TGTGCCAGCAGCCTAAGGGTAGGGGTCGGGGCTGAAGCTTTCTTT
V: TRBV29-1; D: .; J: TRBJ2-4; size: .; length: 12; CDR3: CSVRDIKNIQYF; DNA: TGCAGCGTCCGGGACATAAAAAACATTCAGTACTTC
V: TRBV14; D: TRBD2; J: TRBJ2-1; size: .; length: 18; CDR3: CASSQDRGGGVLYNEQFF; DNA: TGTGCCAGCAGCCAAGATCGAGGCGGGGGGGTCCTCTACAATGAGCAGTTCTTC
V: TRBV5-6; D: .; J: TRBJ1-2; size: many; length: 14; CDR3: CASITTGRSYGYTF; DNA: TGTGCCAGCATCACGACAGGCCGGTCCTATGGCTACACCTTC
V: TRBV4-3; D: .; J: TRBJ2-2; size: many; length: 16; CDR3: CASSQHLYANTGELFF; DNA: TGCGCCAGCAGCCAACATCTCTATGCGAACACCGGGGAGCTGTTTTTT
V: TRBV11-2; D: .; J: TRBJ2-1; size: .; length: 16; CDR3: CTSSPAVAVFYNEQFF; DNA: TGTACCAGCAGCCCAGCAGTAGCGGTGTTTTACAATGAGCAGTTCTTC
V: TRBV2; D: .; J: TRBJ2-1; size: .; length: 12; CDR3: CASFLMVNEQFF; DNA: TGTGCCAGCTTCTTGATGGTCAATGAGCAGTTCTTC
V: TRBV12-3/TRBV12-4; D: TRBD1; J: TRBJ1-5; size: .; length: 15; CDR3: CASSLNGRGLQPQHF; DNA: TGTGCCAGCAGTTTAAATGGCAGGGGGCTTCAGCCCCAGCATTTT
V: TRBV19; D: .; J: TRBJ1-1; size: .; length: 14; CDR3: CASSILDPNTEAFF; DNA: TGTGCCAGTAGTATACTAGACCCGAACACTGAAGCTTTCTTT
V: TRBV29-1; D: .; J: TRBJ1-2; size: .; length: 11; CDR3: CSVGIGTGNTF; DNA: .
V: TRBV10-1; D: .; J: TRBJ2-7; size: .; length: 15; CDR3: CASSERGYSSYEQYF; DNA: TGCGCCAGCAGTGAACGGGGGTATAGCTCCTACGAGCAGTACTTC
V: TRBV19; D: .; J: TRBJ2-7; size: .; length: 15; CDR3: CASSSRDYNSYEQYF; DNA: TGTGCCAGTAGTAGTAGAGACTACAACTCCTACGAGCAGTACTTC
V: TRBV24-1; D: TRBD1; J: TRBJ2-1; size: .; length: 16; CDR3: CATSDGTTGTYNEQFF; DNA: TGTGCCACCAGTGATGGTACGACAGGGACCTACAATGAGCAGTTCTTC
V: TRBV2; D: .; J: TRBJ2-5; size: .; length: 14; CDR3: CASRLRGGWETQYF; DNA: TGTGCCAGCAGACTGCGGGGTGGGTGGGAGACCCAGTACTTC
V: TRBV19; D: .; J: TRBJ1-2; size: many; length: 17; CDR3: CASSPAFHAGLNYGYTF; DNA: TGTGCCAGTAGTCCAGCCTTCCATGCTGGCCTTAACTATGGCTACACCTTC
V: TRBV2; D: .; J: TRBJ1-4; size: many; length: 16; CDR3: CASSEGRGKSREKLFF; DNA: TGTGCCAGCAGTGAAGGGAGGGGAAAGTCGCGTGAAAAACTGTTTTTT
V: TRBV24-1; D: .; J: TRBJ2-3; size: .; length: 16; CDR3: CATSDPGTSSTDTQYF; DNA: TGTGCCACCAGTGATCCAGGGACGTCTAGCACAGATACGCAGTATTTT
V: TRBV4-1; D: .; J: TRBJ2-3; size: many; length: 17; CDR3: CASSQDEGRIGPDTQYF; DNA: TGCGCCAGCAGCCAAGATGAGGGAAGAATCGGTCCAGATACGCAGTATTTT
V: TRBV20-1; D: TRBD1; J: TRBJ2-3; size: .; length: 16; CDR3: CSARPPGQGATDTQYF; DNA: TGCAGTGCTCGTCCACCGGGACAGGGGGCGACAGATACGCAGTATTTT
V: TRBV2; D: .; J: TRBJ2-5; size: .; length: 15; CDR3: CASSEVPRTAETQYF; DNA: TGTGCCAGCAGTGAAGTCCCCCGGACTGCAGAGACCCAGTACTTC
V: TRBV19; D: TRBD2; J: TRBJ2-1; size: .; length: 14; CDR3: CASGTSGGAGEQFF; DNA: TGTGCCAGTGGGACTAGCGGGGGGGCGGGGGAGCAGTTCTTC
V: TRBV2; D: TRBD2; J: TRBJ2-3; size: once; length: 14; CDR3: CASTRGGAYNEQYF; DNA: TGTGCCAGCACCCGCGGGGGGGCTTACAATGAGCAGTATTTT
V: TRBV5-1; D: .; J: TRBJ2-5; size: many; length: 16; CDR3: CASSTGTLHVQETQYF; DNA: TGCGCCAGCAGCACCGGGACTCTCCATGTCCAAGAGACCCAGTACTTC
V: TRBV19; D: TRBD1; J: TRBJ1-2; size: many; length: 14; CDR3: CASSIDLTGYGYTF; DNA: TGTGCCAGTAGTATAGACCTGACAGGGTACGGCTACACCTTC
V: TRBV7-9; D: TRBD1; J: TRBJ2-3; size: many; length: 18; CDR3: CASSLPPGTGLNTDTQYF; DNA: TGTGCCAGCAGCTTACCTCCCGGGACAGGGCTCAACACAGATACGCAGTATTTT
V: TRBV19; D: .; J: TRBJ2-7; size: .; length: 13; CDR3: CASRADKDYEQYF; DNA: TGTGCCAGTAGAGCAGACAAGGACTACGAGCAGTACTTC
V: TRBV7-6; D: .; J: TRBJ2-7; size: many; length: 14; CDR3: CASSLVRGAGEQYF; DNA: TGTGCCAGCAGCTTAGTTCGTGGGGCTGGCGAGCAGTACTTC
V: TRBV10-3; D: .; J: TRBJ1-2; size: .; length: 13; CDR3: CAISGGGGGRYTF; DNA: TGTGCCATCAGTGGTGGGGGAGGCGGTCGCTACACCTTC
V: TRBV12-5; D: TRBD1; J: TRBJ1-6; size: .; length: 16; CDR3: CASSPGQGLYNSPLHF; DNA: TGTGCTAGCTCCCCAGGACAGGGACTCTATAATTCACCCCTCCACTTT
V: TRBV24-1; D: .; J: TRBJ1-5; size: many; length: 13; CDR3: CATSVAGLQPQHF; DNA: TGTGCCACCAGTGTGGCAGGCCTACAGCCCCAGCATTTT
V: TRBV4-1; D: TRBD1; J: TRBJ1-2; size: .; length: 15; CDR3: CASSQVGTESCGYTF; DNA: TGCGCCAGCAGCCAAGTTGGGACAGAAAGCTGTGGCTACACCTTC
V: TRBV5-1; D: TRBD2; J: TRBJ2-5; size: .; length: 15; CDR3: CASGPAGLARETQYF; DNA: TGCGCCAGCGGCCCCGCGGGACTAGCCAGAGAGACCCAGTACTTC